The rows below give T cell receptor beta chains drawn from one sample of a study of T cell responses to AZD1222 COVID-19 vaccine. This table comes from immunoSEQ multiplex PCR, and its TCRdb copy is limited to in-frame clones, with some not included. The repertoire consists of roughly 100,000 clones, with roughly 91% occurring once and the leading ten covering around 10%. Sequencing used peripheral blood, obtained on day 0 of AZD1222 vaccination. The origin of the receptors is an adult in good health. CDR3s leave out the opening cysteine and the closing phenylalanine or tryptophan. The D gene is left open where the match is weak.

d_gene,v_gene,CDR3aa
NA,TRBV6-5,ASSSPGPPAREKLF
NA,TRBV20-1,SASRRATNEKLF
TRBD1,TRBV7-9,ASSLGQGNGYT
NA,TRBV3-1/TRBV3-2,ASSEIPRTENGYT
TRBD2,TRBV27,ASSSAGGDETQY
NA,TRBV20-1,SASSGGAGEQY
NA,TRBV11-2,ASSLTGKLF
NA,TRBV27,ASSPTGRTRY
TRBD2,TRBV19,ASRPGGASGTRGYEQY
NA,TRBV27,ASSLSWGANYGYT
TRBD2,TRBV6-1,ASSEGGGWYNEQF
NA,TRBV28,ASSRLESYNEQF
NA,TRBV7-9,ASSLRTEAF
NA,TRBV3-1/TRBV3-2,ASSQDLTSPSYNEQF
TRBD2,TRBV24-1,ATSDSSGREGSTDTQY
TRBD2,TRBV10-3,ATKAGGPKSTDTQY
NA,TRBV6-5,ASSHLLVGINEQF
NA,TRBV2,ASSEGTGRSGNYGYT
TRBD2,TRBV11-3,ASSLGEGYNEQF
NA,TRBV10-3,AISGGIEQF
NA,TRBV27,ASMNGNTEAF
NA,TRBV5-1,ASSLGQASDTQY
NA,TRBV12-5,ASGPFGGTEAF
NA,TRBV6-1,ASRPQNTEAF
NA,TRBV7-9,ASSLGQLNTEAF
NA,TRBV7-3,ASSLELNHYEQY
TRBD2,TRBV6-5,ASSYSIRGGQNIQY
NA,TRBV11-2,ASTREGGSYGYT
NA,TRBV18,ASSPQGTGELF
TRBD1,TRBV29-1,SVGQGRGAF
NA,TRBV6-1,ASSDRVGEQF
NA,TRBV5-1,ASSPADSGNTIY
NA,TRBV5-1,ASSAGQLNSNQPQH
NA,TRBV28,ASSSGGFYSPLH
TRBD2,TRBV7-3,ASSLTSGIGDNEQF
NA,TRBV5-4,ASSFDTTEAF
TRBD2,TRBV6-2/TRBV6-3,ASSYSTSGNIAKNIQY
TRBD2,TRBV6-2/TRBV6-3,ASSYPGTSGRIH
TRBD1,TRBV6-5,ASSYRGQMNTGELF
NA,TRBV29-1,SVARGTYNEQF
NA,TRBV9,ASSVAGANEQF
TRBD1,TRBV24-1,ATSDSGGQGVNGYT
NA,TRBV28,AARGATNEKLF
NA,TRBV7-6,ASSPGTSDYNEQF
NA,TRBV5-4,ASSQGLDYNEQF
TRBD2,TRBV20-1,SASSLAGLTDTQY